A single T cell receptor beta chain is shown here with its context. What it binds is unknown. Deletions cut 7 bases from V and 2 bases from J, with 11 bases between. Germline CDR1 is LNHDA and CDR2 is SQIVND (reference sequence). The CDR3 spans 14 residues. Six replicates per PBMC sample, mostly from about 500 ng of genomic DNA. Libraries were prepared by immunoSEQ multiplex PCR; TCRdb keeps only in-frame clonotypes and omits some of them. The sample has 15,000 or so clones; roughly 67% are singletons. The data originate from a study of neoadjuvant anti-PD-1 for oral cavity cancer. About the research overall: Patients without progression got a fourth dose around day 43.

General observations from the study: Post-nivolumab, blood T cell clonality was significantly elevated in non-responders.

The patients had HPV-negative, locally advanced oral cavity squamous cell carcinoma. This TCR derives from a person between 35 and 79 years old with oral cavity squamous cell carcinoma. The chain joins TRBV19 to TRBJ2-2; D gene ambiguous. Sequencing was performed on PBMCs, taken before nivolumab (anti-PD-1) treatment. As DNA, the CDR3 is TGTGCCAGTATGTCGTTAACAAACACCGGGGAGCTGTTTTTT. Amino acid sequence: CASMSLTNTGELFF.